The clone carrying this T cell receptor (beta chain) was counted a single time. Its antigen is undetermined. Genomic DNA (from each subset) was split evenly across several immunoSEQ plates. Method: immunoSEQ multiplex PCR; TCRdb's copy keeps in-frame clones and lacks some. Of about 2.2 million clones listed, around 95% are singletons. This entry is derived from a study of shared clonotypes between healthy human individuals. Study results and limitations: Read depth was anticipated to influence clonotype sharing among donors.

This CDR3 has 16 residues. CD8 cells regarded as naive lacked CD45RO, were positively chosen for CCR7, and omitted terminally differentiated effector memory CD45RA+ cells. The chain couples TRBV12-2 to TRBJ1-5. TRBV12-2 is given as a pseudogene. Sequencing was performed on naive CD8+ T cells from PBMCs. This clonotype originated in a man younger than 35 in good health. Some clones in this sample may be carry-over from other donors' samples. In DNA, the CDR3 is TGTGCAAGTCGCTTATCCGGTTACTATAGCAATCAGCCCCAGCATTTT. This codes for CASRLSGYYSNQPQHF.